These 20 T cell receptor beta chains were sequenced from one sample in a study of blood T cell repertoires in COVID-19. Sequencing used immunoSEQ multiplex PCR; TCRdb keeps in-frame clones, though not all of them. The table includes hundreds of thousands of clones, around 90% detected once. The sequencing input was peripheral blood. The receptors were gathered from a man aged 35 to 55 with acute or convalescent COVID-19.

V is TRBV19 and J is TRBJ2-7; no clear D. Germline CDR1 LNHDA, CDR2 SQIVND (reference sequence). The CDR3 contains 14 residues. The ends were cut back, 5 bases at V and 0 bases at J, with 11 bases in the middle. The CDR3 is CASSGGGDSYEQYF. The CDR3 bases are TGTGCCAGTAGTGGTGGCGGTGACTCCTACGAGCAGTACTTC.

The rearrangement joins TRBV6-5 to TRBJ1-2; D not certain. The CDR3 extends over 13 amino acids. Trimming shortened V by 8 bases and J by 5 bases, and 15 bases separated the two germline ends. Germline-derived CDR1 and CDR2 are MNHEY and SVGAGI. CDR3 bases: TGTGCCAGCTCTCGGCGGGGAATATATGGCTACACCTTC. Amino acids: CASSRRGIYGYTF.

The DNA for the CDR3 is TGTGCCACCAGCAGAGATCTCATGTCAGGGTTTGGTCAGCCCCAGCATTTT. This encodes CATSRDLMSGFGQPQHF. J is TRBJ1-5 and V is TRBV15; weak D call: TRBD1 (5 bases). The V end lost 0 bases, the J end lost 6 bases, and 18 bases lay between the germline ends. Germline CDR1 LNHNV, CDR2 YYDKDF (reference sequence). The CDR3 totals 17 residues.

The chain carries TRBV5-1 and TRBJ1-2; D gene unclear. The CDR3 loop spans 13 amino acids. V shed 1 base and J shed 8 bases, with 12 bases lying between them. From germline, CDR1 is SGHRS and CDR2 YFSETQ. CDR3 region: CASSLSLRKGYTF. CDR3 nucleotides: TGCGCCAGCAGCTTGTCGCTGCGAAAAGGCTACACCTTC.

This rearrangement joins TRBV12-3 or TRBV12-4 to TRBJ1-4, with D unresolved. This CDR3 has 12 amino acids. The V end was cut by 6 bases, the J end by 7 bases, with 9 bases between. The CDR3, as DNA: TGTGCCAGCAGCCAAACAATTGAAAAACTGTTTTTT. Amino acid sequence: CASSQTIEKLFF.

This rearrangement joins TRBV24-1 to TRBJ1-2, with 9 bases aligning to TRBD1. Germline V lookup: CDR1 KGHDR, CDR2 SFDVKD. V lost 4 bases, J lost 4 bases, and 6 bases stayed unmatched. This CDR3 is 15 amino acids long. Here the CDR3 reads CATSDSGQGSYGYTF. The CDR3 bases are TGTGCCACCAGTGACTCGGGACAGGGTAGCTATGGCTACACCTTC.

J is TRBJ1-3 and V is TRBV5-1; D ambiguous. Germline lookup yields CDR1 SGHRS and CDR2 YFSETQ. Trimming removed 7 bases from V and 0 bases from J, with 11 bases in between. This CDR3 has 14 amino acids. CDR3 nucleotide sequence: TGCGCCAGCGCGCCAGGCCTCTCTGGAAACACCATATATTTT. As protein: CASAPGLSGNTIYF.

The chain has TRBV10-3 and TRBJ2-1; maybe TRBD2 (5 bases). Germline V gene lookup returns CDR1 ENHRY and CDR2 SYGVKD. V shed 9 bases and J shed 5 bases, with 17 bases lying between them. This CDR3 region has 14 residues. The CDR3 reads CAIGPGSADNEQFF. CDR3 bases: TGTGCCATAGGACCGGGGTCAGCGGACAATGAGCAGTTCTTC.

CDR3 sequence reads: CASSPSSGHNEQFF. In DNA, the CDR3 is TGTGCCAGCAGCCCCTCTAGCGGGCACAATGAGCAGTTCTTC. The chain carries TRBV9 and TRBJ2-1; 8 bases map to TRBD2. Trimming removed 4 bases from V and 5 bases from J; junction bases left unmatched: 5. Germline V gene data show CDR1 as SGDLS and CDR2 as YYNGEE. CDR3 length: 14 amino acids.

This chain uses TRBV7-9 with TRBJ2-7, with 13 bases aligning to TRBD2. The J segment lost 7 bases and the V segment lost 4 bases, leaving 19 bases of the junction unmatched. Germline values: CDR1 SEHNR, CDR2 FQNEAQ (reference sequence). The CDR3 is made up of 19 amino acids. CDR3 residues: CASSSSIGSGTSGAGEQYF. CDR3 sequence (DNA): TGTGCCAGCAGCTCCAGTATCGGATCCGGGACTAGCGGGGCGGGGGAGCAGTACTTC.

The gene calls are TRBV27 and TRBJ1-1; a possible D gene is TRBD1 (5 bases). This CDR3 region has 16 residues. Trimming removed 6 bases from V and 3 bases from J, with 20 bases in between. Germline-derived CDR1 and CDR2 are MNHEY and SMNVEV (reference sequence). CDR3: CASRRRGDLGYTEAFF. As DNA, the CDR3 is TGTGCCAGCAGGAGACGCGGGGACCTTGGGTACACTGAAGCTTTCTTT.

The CDR3 DNA sequence: TGTGCCAGCAGCCAGATCGAGGCGGAGCGCGGCTACACCTTC. Translated, it gives CASSQIEAERGYTF. The chain carries TRBV5-4 and TRBJ1-2; D is unclear. V shed 4 bases and J shed 8 bases, with 18 bases lying between them. This CDR3 has 14 residues. Looked up from germline, CDR1 is SGHNT and CDR2 is YYREEE (reference sequence). Full variable domain (rest looked up from reference TRBV5-4 and TRBJ1-2): ETGVTQSPTHLIKTRGQQVTLRCSSQSGHNTVSWYQQALGQGPQFIFQYYREEENGRGNFPPRFSGLQFPNYSSELNVNALELDDSALYLCASSQIEAERGYTFGSGTRLTVV.

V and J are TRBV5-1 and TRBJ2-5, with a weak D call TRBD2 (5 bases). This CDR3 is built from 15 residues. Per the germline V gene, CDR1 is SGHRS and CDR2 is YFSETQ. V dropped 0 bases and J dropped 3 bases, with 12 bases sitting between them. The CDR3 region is CASSLVGQREETQYF. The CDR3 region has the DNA TGCGCCAGCAGCTTGGTTGGGCAGAGGGAAGAGACCCAGTACTTC.

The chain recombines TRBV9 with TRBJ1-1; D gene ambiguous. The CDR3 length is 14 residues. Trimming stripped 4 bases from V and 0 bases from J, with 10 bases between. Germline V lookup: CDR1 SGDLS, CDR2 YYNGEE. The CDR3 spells CASSREHLNTEAFF. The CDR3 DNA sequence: TGTGCCAGCAGCCGGGAGCATTTGAACACTGAAGCTTTCTTT.

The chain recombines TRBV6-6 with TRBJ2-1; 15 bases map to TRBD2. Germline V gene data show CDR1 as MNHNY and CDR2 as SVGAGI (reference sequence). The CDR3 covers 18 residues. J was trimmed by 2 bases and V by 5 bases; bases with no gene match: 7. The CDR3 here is CASSPGTSGRTTYNEQFF. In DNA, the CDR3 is TGTGCCAGCAGTCCCGGGACTAGCGGGAGGACCACCTACAATGAGCAGTTCTTC.

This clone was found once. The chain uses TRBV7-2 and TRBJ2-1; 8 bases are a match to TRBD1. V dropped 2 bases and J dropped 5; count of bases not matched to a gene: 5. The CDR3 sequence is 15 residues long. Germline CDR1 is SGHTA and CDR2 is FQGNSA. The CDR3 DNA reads TGTGCCAGCAGCTTAAGGACAGGGACCCACAATGAGCAGTTCTTC. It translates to CASSLRTGTHNEQFF.

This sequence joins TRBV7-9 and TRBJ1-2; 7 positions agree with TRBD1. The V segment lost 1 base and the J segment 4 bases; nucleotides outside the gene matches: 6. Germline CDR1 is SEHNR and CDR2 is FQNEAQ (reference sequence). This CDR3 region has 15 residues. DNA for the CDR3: TGTGCCAGCAGCTTAGTCTCTGGGACAGTCTATGGCTACACCTTC. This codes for CASSLVSGTVYGYTF.

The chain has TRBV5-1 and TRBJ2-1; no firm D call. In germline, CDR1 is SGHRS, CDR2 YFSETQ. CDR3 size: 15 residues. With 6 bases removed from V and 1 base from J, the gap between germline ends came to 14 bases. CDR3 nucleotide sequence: TGCGCCAGCACTAAGACACTTTTATCCTACAATGAGCAGTTCTTC. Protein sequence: CASTKTLLSYNEQFF.

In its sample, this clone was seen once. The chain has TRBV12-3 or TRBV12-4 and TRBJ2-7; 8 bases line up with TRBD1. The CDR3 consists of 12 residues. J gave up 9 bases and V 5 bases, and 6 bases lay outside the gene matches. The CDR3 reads CASSTDREAQYF. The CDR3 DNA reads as TGTGCCAGCAGTACGGACAGGGAAGCGCAGTACTTC.

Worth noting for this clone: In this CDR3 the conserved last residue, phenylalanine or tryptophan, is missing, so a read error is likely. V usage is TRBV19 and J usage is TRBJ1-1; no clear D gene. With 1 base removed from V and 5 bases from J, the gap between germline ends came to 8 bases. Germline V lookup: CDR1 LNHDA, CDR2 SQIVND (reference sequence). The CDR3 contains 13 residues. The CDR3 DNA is TGTGCCAGTAGTATAGCCCTGATAACTGAAGCTTTCCTT. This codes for CASSIALITEAFL.